This TCR beta chain was found in a study of T cells in women clearing cervical HPV infection. Across the whole study: With HLA typing for only a few women, HLA confounding remains possible. General study points: TRBV6-7 abundance was lower in cases than controls (0.11% versus 0.16%).

Germline values: CDR1 KGHSH, CDR2 LQKENI. The CDR3 has 17 residues. Unmatched junction bases numbered 10, after V lost 3 bases and J lost 5 bases. All donors had a single incident cervical HPV16 infection, not prevalent. The protocol was immunoSEQ multiplex PCR, while the TCRdb copy is restricted to in-frame clones and leaves out a portion. This table holds 7,500 to 10,000 clones. About this clone: The target antigen is unknown. The read terminates 3 residues ahead of where the CDR3 ends, so the germline J gene completes it.

Sequenced sample: blood buffy coat. This clonotype was sampled from a woman between 18 and 75 years old with a cervical HPV16 infection that either progressed to CIN3+ or cleared (not recorded which). The chain carries TRBV18 and TRBJ1-1; 12 positions agree with TRBD1. The CDR3 loop reads CASSPGQGALVSTEAFF. The sequenced part of the CDR3 DNA is TGTGCCAGCTCACCGGGACAGGGGGCACTTGTGTCAACTGAA.